The 7 T cell receptor beta chains below were found in one sample sequenced in a study of T cells in tuberculosis. TCRdb keeps only in-frame clones here, not all; method: immunoSEQ multiplex PCR. The table includes approximately 31,000 clones, about 82% detected once. Time point of the sample: new active TB diagnosis, blood taken before or within 7 days of starting treatment. This specimen was PBMCs, taken at tuberculosis diagnosis. These receptor sequences come from an adult with tuberculosis.

This clone was observed a handful of times. The V call is TRBV20-1, the J call TRBJ1-1; D is uncertain. This CDR3 contains 11 residues. The V end was cut by 1 base, the J end by 8 bases, with 8 bases between. The germline gives CDR1 DFQATT, CDR2 SNEGSKA (reference sequence). The CDR3 here is CSARGSKEAFF. Here the CDR3 DNA reads TGCAGTGCTAGAGGATCTAAGGAAGCTTTCTTT.

CDR3 amino acids: CASGLDGQVGGQPQHF. The CDR3, as DNA: TGTGCTAGTGGTTTGGATGGACAGGTAGGTGGTCAGCCCCAGCATTTT. V usage is TRBV12-5 and J usage is TRBJ1-5; TRBD1 aligns across 7 bases. Germline assignment: CDR1 LGHNT and CDR2 FRNRAP. CDR3 length: 16 residues. J lost 6 bases, V lost 1 base, and 9 bases had no gene match.

A few counts support this clone. This chain joins TRBV18 and TRBJ1-6; 9 nucleotides align to TRBD1. CDR1 is KGHSH, CDR2 LQKENI, per germline. V shed 1 base, J shed 9 bases, and the junction held 4 bases outside the gene matches. This CDR3 is built from 15 residues. CDR3 bases: TGTGCCAGCTCACCACGGACAGGGGAAGGTTCACCCCTCCACTTT. This sequence encodes CASSPRTGEGSPLHF.

CDR3 amino acids: CASSLLAGQGESGELFF. The CDR3 DNA sequence: TGTGCCAGCAGCTTGCTTGCGGGACAGGGGGAATCCGGGGAGCTGTTTTTT. The chain is built from TRBV7-9 and TRBJ2-2; 11 bases are a match to TRBD1. CDR1 is SEHNR, CDR2 FQNEAQ, per germline (reference sequence). The junction had 9 bases not matched to a gene; V was cut back by 3 bases and J by 6 bases. The CDR3 has 17 amino acids.

This chain uses TRBV5-1 with TRBJ2-7; TRBD1 is a possible D gene (6 bases). Deletions cut 0 bases from V and 0 bases from J, with 19 bases between. Per germline, CDR1 SGHRS and CDR2 YFSETQ. This CDR3 has 18 residues. The CDR3 nucleotides read TGCGCCAGCAGCTTGGGGGGGCGCTTAGCGCCGAGCTCCTACGAGCAGTACTTC. This sequence encodes CASSLGGRLAPSSYEQYF. Based on the CDR3 plus reference TRBV5-1 and TRBJ2-7, the full variable domain is KAGVTQTPRYLIKTRGQQVTLSCSPISGHRSVSWYQQTPGQGLQFLFEYFSETQRNKGNFPGRFSGRQFSNSRSEMNVSTLELGDSALYLCASSLGGRLAPSSYEQYFGPGTRLTVT.

V is TRBV27 and J is TRBJ2-1; D perhaps matches TRBD2 (6 bases). Trimming cost V 5 bases and J 9 bases, with 11 bases left between them. Germline CDR1 and CDR2: MNHEY and SMNVEV (reference sequence). This CDR3 has 12 residues. The chain's CDR3 is CASSGAGIEQFF. In nucleotides, the CDR3 is TGTGCCAGCAGTGGGGCGGGGATTGAGCAGTTCTTC.

CDR3 in amino acids: CASSPLAGGETQYF. The CDR3 nucleotides read TGTGCCAGCAGTCCCCTAGCGGGGGGAGAGACCCAGTACTTC. The chain employs TRBV6-5 and TRBJ2-5, with TRBD2 matching 11 bases. V was clipped by 5 bases and J by 4 bases; unmatched bases: 3. Germline loops: CDR1 MNHEY, CDR2 SVGAGI. The CDR3 extends over 14 amino acids.